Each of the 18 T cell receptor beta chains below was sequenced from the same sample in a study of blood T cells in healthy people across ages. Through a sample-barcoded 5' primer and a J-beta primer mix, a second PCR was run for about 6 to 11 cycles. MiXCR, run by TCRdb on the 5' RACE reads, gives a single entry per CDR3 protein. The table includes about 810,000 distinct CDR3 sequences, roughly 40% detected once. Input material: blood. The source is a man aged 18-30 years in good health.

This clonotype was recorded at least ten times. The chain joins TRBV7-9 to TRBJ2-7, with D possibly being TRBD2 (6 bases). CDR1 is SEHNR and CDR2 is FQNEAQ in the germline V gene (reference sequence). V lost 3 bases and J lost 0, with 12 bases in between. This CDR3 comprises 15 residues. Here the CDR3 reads CASSFSGESSYEQYF. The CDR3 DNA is TGTGCCAGCAGCTTCTCGGGGGAGAGCTCCTACGAGCAGTACTTC.

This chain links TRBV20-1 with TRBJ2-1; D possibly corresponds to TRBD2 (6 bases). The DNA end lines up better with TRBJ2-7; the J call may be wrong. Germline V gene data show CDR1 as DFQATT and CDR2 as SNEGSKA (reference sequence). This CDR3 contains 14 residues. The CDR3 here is CSARVAVSYNEQYF. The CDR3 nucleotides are TGCAGTGCTAGAGTAGCGGTCTCCTACAATGAGCAGTACTTC.

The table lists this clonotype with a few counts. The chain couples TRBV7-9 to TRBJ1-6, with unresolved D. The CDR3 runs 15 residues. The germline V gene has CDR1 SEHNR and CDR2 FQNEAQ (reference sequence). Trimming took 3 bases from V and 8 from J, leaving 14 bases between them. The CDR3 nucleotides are TGTGCCAGCAGCTTTCACCGGACGGGAGATTCACCCCTCCACTTT. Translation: CASSFHRTGDSPLHF.

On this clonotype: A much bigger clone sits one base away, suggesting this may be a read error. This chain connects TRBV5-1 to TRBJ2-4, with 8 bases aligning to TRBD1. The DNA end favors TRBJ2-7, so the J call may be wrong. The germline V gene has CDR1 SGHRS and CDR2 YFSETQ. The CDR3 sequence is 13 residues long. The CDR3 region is CVSSQTGVYEQYF. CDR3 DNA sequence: TGCGTCAGCAGTCAGACAGGGGTCTACGAGCAGTACTTC.

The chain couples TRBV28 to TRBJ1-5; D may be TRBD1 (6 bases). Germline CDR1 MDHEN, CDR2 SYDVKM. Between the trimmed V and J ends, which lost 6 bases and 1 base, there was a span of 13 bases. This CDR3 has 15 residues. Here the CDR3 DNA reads TGTGCCAGCAGGCACAGGGAAGTGAGCAATCAGCCCCAGCATTTT. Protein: CASRHREVSNQPQHF.

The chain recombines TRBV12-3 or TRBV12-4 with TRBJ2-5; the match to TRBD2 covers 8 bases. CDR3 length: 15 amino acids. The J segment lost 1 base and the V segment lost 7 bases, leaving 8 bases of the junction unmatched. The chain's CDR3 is CASNTREGGQETQYF. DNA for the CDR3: TGTGCCAGCAACACCCGGGAGGGGGGCCAAGAGACCCAGTACTTC.

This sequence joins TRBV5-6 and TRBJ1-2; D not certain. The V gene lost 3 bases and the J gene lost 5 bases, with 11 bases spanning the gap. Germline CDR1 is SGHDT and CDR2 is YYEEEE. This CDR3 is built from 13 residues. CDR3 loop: CASSSDGRYGYTF. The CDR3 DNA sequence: TGTGCCAGCAGCTCGGACGGACGGTATGGCTACACCTTC.

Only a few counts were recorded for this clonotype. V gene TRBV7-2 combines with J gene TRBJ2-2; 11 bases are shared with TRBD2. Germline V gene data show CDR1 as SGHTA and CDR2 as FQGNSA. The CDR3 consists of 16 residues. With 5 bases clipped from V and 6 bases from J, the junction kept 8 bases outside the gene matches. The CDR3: CASSPNSGGASGELFF. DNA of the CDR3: TGTGCCAGCAGCCCCAATAGCGGGGGGGCCTCCGGGGAGCTGTTTTTT.

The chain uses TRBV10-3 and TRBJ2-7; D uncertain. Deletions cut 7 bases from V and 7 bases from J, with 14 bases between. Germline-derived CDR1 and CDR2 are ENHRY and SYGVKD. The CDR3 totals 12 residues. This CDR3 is CAITDTSREQYF. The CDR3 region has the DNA TGTGCCATCACTGACACCTCCCGGGAGCAGTACTTC.

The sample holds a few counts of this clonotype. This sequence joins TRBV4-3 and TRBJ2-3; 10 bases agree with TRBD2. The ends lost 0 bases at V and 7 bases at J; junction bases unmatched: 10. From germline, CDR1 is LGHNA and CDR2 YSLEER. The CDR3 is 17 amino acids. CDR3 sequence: CASSQDGQRGGYYTQYF. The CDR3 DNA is TGCGCCAGCAGCCAAGATGGACAGCGGGGGGGATACTATACGCAGTATTTT.

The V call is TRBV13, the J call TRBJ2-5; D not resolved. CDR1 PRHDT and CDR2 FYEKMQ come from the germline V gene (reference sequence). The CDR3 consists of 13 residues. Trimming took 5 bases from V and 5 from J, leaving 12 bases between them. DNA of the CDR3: TGTGCCAGCAGCCCGACCCCAGATGAGACCCAGTACTTC. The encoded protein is CASSPTPDETQYF.

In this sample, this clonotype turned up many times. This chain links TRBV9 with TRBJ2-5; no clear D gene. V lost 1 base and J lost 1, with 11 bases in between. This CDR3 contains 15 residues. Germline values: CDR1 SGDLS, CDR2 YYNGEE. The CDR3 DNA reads TGTGCCAGCAGCGTACATGACGGACGCCAAGAGACCCAGTACTTC. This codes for CASSVHDGRQETQYF.

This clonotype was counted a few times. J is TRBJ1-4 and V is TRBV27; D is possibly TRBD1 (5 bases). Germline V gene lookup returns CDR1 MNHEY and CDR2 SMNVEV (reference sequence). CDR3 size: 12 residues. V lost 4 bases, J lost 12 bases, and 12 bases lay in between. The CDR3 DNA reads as TGTGCCAGCAGTTCCGGGGGGGTTGAACTGTTTTTT. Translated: CASSSGGVELFF.

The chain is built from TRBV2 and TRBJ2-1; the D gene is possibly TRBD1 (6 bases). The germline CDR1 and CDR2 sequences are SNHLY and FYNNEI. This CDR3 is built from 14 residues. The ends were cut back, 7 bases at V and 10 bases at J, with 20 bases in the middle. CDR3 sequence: CASNEDRSLMEQFF. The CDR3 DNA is TGTGCCAGCAACGAAGACAGGTCCTTGATGGAGCAGTTCTTC.

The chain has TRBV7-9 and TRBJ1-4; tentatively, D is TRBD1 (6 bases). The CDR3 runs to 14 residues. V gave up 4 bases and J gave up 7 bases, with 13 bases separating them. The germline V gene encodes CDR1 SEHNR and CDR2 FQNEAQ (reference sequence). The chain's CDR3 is CASSSQGLLEKLFF. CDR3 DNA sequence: TGTGCCAGCAGCTCACAGGGACTACTTGAAAAACTGTTTTTT.

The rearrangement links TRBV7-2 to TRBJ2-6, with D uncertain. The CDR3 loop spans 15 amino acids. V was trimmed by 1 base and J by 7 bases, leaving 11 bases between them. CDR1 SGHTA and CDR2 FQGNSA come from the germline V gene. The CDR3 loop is CASSLGGSRANVLTF. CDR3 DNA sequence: TGTGCCAGCAGCTTAGGCGGATCTCGAGCCAACGTCCTGACTTTC.

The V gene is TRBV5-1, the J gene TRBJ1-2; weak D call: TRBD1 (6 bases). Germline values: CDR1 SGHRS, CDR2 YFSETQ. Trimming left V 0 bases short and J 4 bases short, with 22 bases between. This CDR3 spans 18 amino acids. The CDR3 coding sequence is TGCGCCAGCAGCTTGGAATTGGCTGCAGGGGACCTCGGCTATGGCTACACCTTC. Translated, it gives CASSLELAAGDLGYGYTF.

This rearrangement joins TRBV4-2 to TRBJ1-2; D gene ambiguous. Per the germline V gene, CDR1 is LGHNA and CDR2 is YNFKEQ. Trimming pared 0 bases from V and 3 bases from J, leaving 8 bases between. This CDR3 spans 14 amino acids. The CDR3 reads CASSQERRDYGYTF. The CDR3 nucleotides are TGTGCCAGCAGCCAAGAGAGGAGGGACTATGGCTACACCTTC.